This T cell receptor (beta chain) was identified in a study of blood T cell repertoires in COVID-19. On the study more broadly: From the United States, Italy and Spain came samples of acute and convalescent COVID-19.

Germline lookup yields CDR1 SNHLY and CDR2 FYNNEI. V lost 1 base to trimming and J lost 3 bases, with 7 bases between them. The CDR3 is 14 residues long. Individuals aged roughly 18 to 90 years were recruited from roughly 23 US areas. Participants' reported clinical history set cohort assignment. A remark on this clone: Other DNA sequences within the sample encode an identical CDR3.

Per the study methods: Scientists estimated how many nucleated cells there were by amplifying reference gene primers. Generated by immunoSEQ multiplex PCR, the TCRdb table keeps only in-frame clones and is missing some. V and J calls and clone size are those listed in that table; D and trimming were worked out from the DNA. The sample carries 200,000 or so clones, about 91% recorded once. The J gene is TRBJ1-5, the V gene TRBV2; D is uncertain. Sequencing input: PBMCs or T cells enriched from blood (not recorded which). This TCR came from a woman aged 40-49 years with acute COVID-19. In DNA, the CDR3 is TGTGCCAGCAGTGAAGGAGGGTTCAATCAGCCCCAGCATTTT. Its protein is CASSEGGFNQPQHF. The full variable domain, with the rest looked up from reference TRBV2 and TRBJ1-5, is EPEVTQTPSHQVTQMGQEVILRCVPISNHLYFYWYRQILGQKVEFLVSFYNNEISEKSEIFDDQFSVERPDGSNFTLKIRSTKLEDSAMYFCASSEGGFNQPQHFGDGTRLSIL.